This T cell receptor (beta chain) was identified during a study of control samples from healthy donors and cancer patients. Here immunoSEQ multiplex PCR was the method, and the copy in TCRdb shows in-frame clones only, minus some. The table lists about 120,000 clones, approximately 87% of them singletons. Trimming removed 0 bases from V and 4 bases from J, with 15 bases in between. The CDR3 has 16 amino acids. Germline V gives CDR1 LGHDT, CDR2 YNNKEL (reference sequence). The sequenced sample was blood. This chain joins TRBV3-1 (or the pseudogene TRBV3-2) and TRBJ1-1, with D possibly matching TRBD1 (5 bases). This receptor was obtained from a man aged 25-45 years in good health. The DNA of the CDR3 is TGTGCCAGCAGCCAAGATCGGAACCCGGGGGGCACTGAAGCTTTCTTT. Translated: CASSQDRNPGGTEAFF.